One and the same sample provided the 24 T cell receptor beta chains below, sequenced in a study of cytomegalovirus exposure and HLA in healthy donors. 13 Jbeta primers and 60 Vbeta primers were used for the PCR. Measured with immunoSEQ multiplex PCR; TCRdb has only the in-frame clones, and not every one. The sample holds 85,000 to 130,000 clones, more than 65% seen once. The specimen sequenced was PBMCs. These receptors all stem from a woman aged 18-29 years in good health and CMV-seronegative.

The J gene is TRBJ2-1, the V gene TRBV29-1; 15 bases are a match to TRBD2. The CDR3 sequence is 13 residues long. Losses at the gene ends were 7 bases for V and 15 bases for J; bases not matched to a gene: 10. Germline CDR1 and CDR2: SQVTM and ANQGSEA. CDR3 amino acids: CSAGTSGRTSPFF. The CDR3 DNA is TGCAGCGCCGGGACTAGCGGGAGGACTTCCCCGTTCTTC.

V and J are TRBV7-8 and TRBJ1-1; 8 bases fit TRBD1. CDR1 and CDR2 (germline): SGHVS, FQNEAQ. The V segment lost 5 bases and the J segment 7 bases; nucleotides outside the gene matches: 15. This CDR3 contains 16 residues. DNA for the CDR3: TGTGCCAGCAGCCTCGGGGCGGGGACAGGCTCTAATGAAGCTTTCTTT. It yields the protein CASSLGAGTGSNEAFF.

This clone is a singleton in its sample. This chain uses TRBV28 with TRBJ1-2; no clear D gene. The CDR3 is made up of 14 amino acids. Trimming left V 6 bases short and J 0 bases short, with 11 bases between. Germline V gives CDR1 MDHEN, CDR2 SYDVKM. The DNA for the CDR3 is TGTGCCAGCAGCGGGCGGGCCCCTAACTATGGCTACACCTTC. Its protein is CASSGRAPNYGYTF.

With regard to this clone: A junction end diverges from the germline sequence, so it may reflect a read error. V usage is TRBV4-3 and J usage is TRBJ2-7; weak D call: TRBD1 (6 bases). CDR3 length: 15 amino acids. CDR1 and CDR2 from the germline V gene are LGHNA and YSLEER. The CDR3 reads CASSEEKGDFGEQYF. Here the CDR3 DNA reads TGCGCCAGCAGCGAAGAGAAGGGGGATTTCGGAGAGCAGTACTTC.

The V gene is TRBV5-1, the J gene TRBJ2-7; possible D gene TRBD2, 7 bases. The CDR3 runs 13 residues. Trimming shortened V by 5 bases and J by 5 bases, and 14 bases separated the two germline ends. In germline, CDR1 is SGHRS, CDR2 YFSETQ. Here the CDR3 DNA reads TGCGCCAGCAGGGAAGGGGGGGACAACGAGCAGTACTTC. Translation gives CASREGGDNEQYF. Using reference TRBV5-1 and TRBJ2-7 for the parts outside the CDR3, the full variable domain is KAGVTQTPRYLIKTRGQQVTLSCSPISGHRSVSWYQQTPGQGLQFLFEYFSETQRNKGNFPGRFSGRQFSNSRSEMNVSTLELGDSALYLCASREGGDNEQYFGPGTRLTVT.

V is TRBV7-9 and J is TRBJ1-2, with 7 bases fitting TRBD1. The germline gives CDR1 SEHNR, CDR2 FQNEAQ (reference sequence). This CDR3 contains 17 residues. V shed 5 bases and J 0 bases; nucleotides not matched to a gene: 12. The CDR3 spells CASSRQGNLLANYGYTF. As DNA, the CDR3 is TGTGCCAGCAGCCGACAGGGAAATTTATTGGCTAACTATGGCTACACCTTC.

The V gene is TRBV7-3, the J gene TRBJ2-2; TRBD2 aligns across 9 bases. The trim removed 2 bases at V and 6 bases at J, leaving 13 bases unmatched. This CDR3 contains 18 residues. Germline V lookup: CDR1 SGHTA, CDR2 FQGTGA. CDR3 sequence reads: CASSLWGRLAGESGELFF. The CDR3, as DNA: TGTGCCAGCAGCTTATGGGGCAGGTTAGCGGGAGAATCCGGGGAGCTGTTTTTT.

The V gene is TRBV6-9, the J gene TRBJ2-3; 8 nucleotides match TRBD2. Germline trimming cut 7 bases from V and 8 bases from J; bases unmatched to any gene: 26. CDR1 is MNHGY, CDR2 SVAAGI, per germline. The CDR3 covers 19 residues. The CDR3 sequence is CASTVLPHRLAPYSGTQYF. CDR3 nucleotides: TGTGCCAGCACCGTACTCCCCCACCGACTAGCGCCTTATAGTGGTACGCAGTATTTT.

J is TRBJ1-1 and V is TRBV7-6; no definite D call. With 3 bases removed from V and 6 bases from J, the gap between germline ends came to 8 bases. The CDR3 covers 12 residues. Germline-derived CDR1 and CDR2 are SGHVS and FNYEAQ. CDR3: CASSFNGAEAFF. The CDR3 coding sequence is TGTGCCAGCAGCTTCAACGGGGCTGAAGCTTTCTTT.

The chain couples TRBV2 to TRBJ2-3; 10 positions agree with TRBD2. The germline gives CDR1 SNHLY, CDR2 FYNNEI. The CDR3 covers 16 residues. V lost 8 bases and J lost 0; bases outside the gene matches: 8. The CDR3 DNA is TGTGCCAGCCCTACTCTAGCGGGGGCTAGCACAGATACGCAGTATTTT. This gives the protein CASPTLAGASTDTQYF. The full variable domain, with the rest looked up from reference TRBV2 and TRBJ2-3, is EPEVTQTPSHQVTQMGQEVILRCVPISNHLYFYWYRQILGQKVEFLVSFYNNEISEKSEIFDDQFSVERPDGSNFTLKIRSTKLEDSAMYFCASPTLAGASTDTQYFGPGTRLTVL.

The chain carries TRBV19 and TRBJ1-5, with TRBD1 identical over 8 bases. Trimming at V came to 6 bases and at J to 2 bases, leaving 6 bases not matched to a gene. The CDR3 is 15 residues long. Germline assignment: CDR1 LNHDA and CDR2 SQIVND (reference sequence). CDR3 nucleotides: TGTGCCAGTAGGACAGACAGGGGTGGCAATCAGCCCCAGCATTTT. Translation gives CASRTDRGGNQPQHF.

The chain links TRBV4-2 to TRBJ1-5; D not certain. This CDR3 has 13 amino acids. Germline V CDR1 and CDR2: LGHNA, YNFKEQ. V dropped 2 bases and J dropped 0 bases, with 2 bases sitting between them. CDR3 DNA sequence: TGTGCCAGCAGCCAATATAGCAATCAGCCCCAGCATTTT. Protein product: CASSQYSNQPQHF.

This clone was picked up one time. This sequence joins TRBV6-5 and TRBJ2-5; 11 bases fit TRBD2. This CDR3 spans 16 amino acids. V shed 4 bases, J shed 3 bases, and the junction held 7 bases outside the gene matches. Germline V gives CDR1 MNHEY, CDR2 SVGAGI. The CDR3: CASSSFTSGRKETQYF. CDR3 DNA: TGTGCCAGCAGTTCGTTTACTAGCGGGAGAAAAGAGACCCAGTACTTC.

The V and J genes are TRBV7-6 and TRBJ1-1, with 7 positions matching TRBD1. Germline loops: CDR1 SGHVS, CDR2 FNYEAQ. The CDR3 is made up of 18 amino acids. V was clipped by 5 bases and J by 1 base; unmatched bases: 16. This chain's CDR3 is CASSLDRARIFGNTEAFF. CDR3 in DNA: TGTGCCAGCAGCCTCGACAGGGCGAGGATTTTCGGGAACACTGAAGCTTTCTTT.

There are a few counts of this clone. The chain uses TRBV5-6 and TRBJ1-2, with a tentative D call TRBD1 (6 bases). V lost 4 bases, J lost 4 bases, and 14 bases lay in between. Germline-derived CDR1 and CDR2 are SGHDT and YYEEEE. This CDR3 spans 14 amino acids. The CDR3: CASSIGNRVYGYTF. The DNA for the CDR3 is TGTGCCAGCAGCATTGGGAACAGGGTCTATGGCTACACCTTC.

This clone occurred a few times. The V call is TRBV5-1, the J call TRBJ2-1; 7 bases are shared with TRBD2. Germline V CDR1 and CDR2: SGHRS, YFSETQ. Germline trimming cut 3 bases from V and 3 bases from J; bases unmatched to any gene: 9. The CDR3 is 16 residues long. The CDR3 reads CASSSLTSFYYNEQFF. CDR3 coding DNA: TGCGCCAGCAGCTCGCTGACTAGCTTCTACTACAATGAGCAGTTCTTC.

The chain uses TRBV30 and TRBJ2-5; D perhaps matches TRBD2 (6 bases). V dropped 1 base and J dropped 5 bases, with 11 bases sitting between them. The germline CDR1 and CDR2 sequences are GTSNPN and SVGIG (reference sequence). The CDR3 spans 13 residues. The CDR3 here is CAWSAGEEETQYF. The DNA for the CDR3 is TGTGCCTGGAGTGCGGGGGAGGAGGAGACCCAGTACTTC.

The CDR3 DNA follows: TGTGCCAGCAGGACAGGGGGCGCCCGTAGGACTGAAGCTTTCTTT. Translating it yields CASRTGGARRTEAFF. The chain has TRBV6-5 and TRBJ1-1; 10 positions agree with TRBD1. The CDR3 is made up of 15 amino acids. Unmatched junction bases numbered 9, after V lost 6 bases and J lost 5 bases. CDR1 and CDR2 from the germline V gene are MNHEY and SVGAGI.

The chain has TRBV29-1 and TRBJ2-5; tentative D call: TRBD1 (6 bases). The closer fit of TRBJ2-7 to the DNA end suggests the J call may be wrong. Germline V CDR1 and CDR2: SQVTM, ANQGSEA. The CDR3 runs 11 residues. CDR3 residues: CSVIDRYEQYF. Here the CDR3 DNA reads TGCAGCGTTATCGACAGGTACGAGCAGTACTTC.

The chain recombines TRBV7-2 with TRBJ2-2, with D tentatively TRBD1 (6 bases). Trimming pared 5 bases from V and 0 bases from J, leaving 10 bases between. This CDR3 is built from 15 residues. CDR1 is SGHTA, CDR2 FQGNSA, per germline. This CDR3 reads CASSRQATNTGELFF. As DNA, the CDR3 is TGTGCCAGCAGCCGACAGGCTACGAACACCGGGGAGCTGTTTTTT. The variable domain in full, with the rest retrieved from reference TRBV7-2 and TRBJ2-2, is GAGVSQSPSNKVTEKGKDVELRCDPISGHTALYWYRQSLGQGLEFLIYFQGNSAPDKSGLPSDRFSAERTGGSVSTLTIQRTQQEDSAVYLCASSRQATNTGELFFGEGSRLTVL.

The chain carries TRBV9 and TRBJ1-1, with 10 bases fitting TRBD1. Germline V gives CDR1 SGDLS, CDR2 YYNGEE. The ends lost 4 bases at V and 5 bases at J; junction bases unmatched: 8. The CDR3 spans 15 residues. The CDR3 here is CASSHRQGAKTEAFF. CDR3 nucleotides: TGTGCCAGCAGCCACCGACAGGGGGCGAAAACTGAAGCTTTCTTT.

V and J are TRBV6-1 and TRBJ2-2; 12 nucleotides line up with TRBD2. The CDR3 is 14 amino acids. J gave up 7 bases and V 11 bases, and 8 bases lay outside the gene matches. Germline V lookup: CDR1 MNHNS, CDR2 SASEGT. The chain's CDR3 is CAGRLAGEVGELFF. CDR3 DNA: TGTGCCGGAAGACTAGCGGGAGAGGTCGGGGAGCTGTTTTTT.

This clone was found a few times. This chain uses TRBV6-4 with TRBJ2-3; tentatively, D is TRBD1 (6 bases). V lost 3 bases and J 1 base, leaving 8 bases between the germline ends. The length of the CDR3 is 14 residues. Germline CDR1 reads MRHNA; CDR2 reads SNTAGT. The CDR3: CASSEGAGTDTQYF. DNA for the CDR3: TGTGCCAGCAGTGAGGGGGCGGGCACAGATACGCAGTATTTT.

A remark on this clone: One end of the junction fails to match germline, which may point to a read error. The CDR3 loop is CASNLRQGNAEAFF. The CDR3, as DNA: TGTGCCAGTAACCTTAGACAGGGGAACGCTGAAGCTTTCTTT. The chain employs TRBV19 and TRBJ1-1, with TRBD1 matching 8 bases. CDR1 is LNHDA, CDR2 SQIVND, per germline (reference sequence). The CDR3 consists of 14 residues.